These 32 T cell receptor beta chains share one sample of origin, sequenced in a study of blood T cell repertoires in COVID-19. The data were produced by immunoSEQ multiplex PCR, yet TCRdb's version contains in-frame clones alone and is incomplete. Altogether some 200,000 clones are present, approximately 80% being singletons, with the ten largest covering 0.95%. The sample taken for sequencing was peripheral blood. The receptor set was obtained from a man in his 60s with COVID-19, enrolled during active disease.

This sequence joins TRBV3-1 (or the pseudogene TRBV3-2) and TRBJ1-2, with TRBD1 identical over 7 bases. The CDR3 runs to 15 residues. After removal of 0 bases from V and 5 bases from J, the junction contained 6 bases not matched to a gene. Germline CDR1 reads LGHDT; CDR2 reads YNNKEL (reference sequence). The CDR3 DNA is TGTGCCAGCAGCCAAGATCAGACAGGGTGGTATGGCTACACCTTC. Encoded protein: CASSQDQTGWYGYTF.

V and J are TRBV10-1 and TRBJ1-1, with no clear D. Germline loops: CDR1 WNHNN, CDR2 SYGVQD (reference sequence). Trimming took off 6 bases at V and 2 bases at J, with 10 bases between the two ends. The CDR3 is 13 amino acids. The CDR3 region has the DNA TGCGCCAGCAGGAGGAACATCAACACTGAAGCTTTCTTT. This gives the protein CASRRNINTEAFF.

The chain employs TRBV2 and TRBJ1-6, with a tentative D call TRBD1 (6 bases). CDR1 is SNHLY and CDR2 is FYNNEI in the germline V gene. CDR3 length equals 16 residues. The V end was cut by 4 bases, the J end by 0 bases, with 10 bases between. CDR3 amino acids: CASSVDRRSYNSPLHF. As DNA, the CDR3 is TGTGCCAGCAGTGTGGACAGACGCTCCTATAATTCACCCCTCCACTTT. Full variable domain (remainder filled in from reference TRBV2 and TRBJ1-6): EPEVTQTPSHQVTQMGQEVILRCVPISNHLYFYWYRQILGQKVEFLVSFYNNEISEKSEIFDDQFSVERPDGSNFTLKIRSTKLEDSAMYFCASSVDRRSYNSPLHFGNGTRLTVT.

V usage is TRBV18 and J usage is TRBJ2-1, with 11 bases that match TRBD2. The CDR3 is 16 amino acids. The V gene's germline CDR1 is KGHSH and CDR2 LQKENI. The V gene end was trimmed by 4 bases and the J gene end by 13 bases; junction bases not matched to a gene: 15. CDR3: CASSLPGTSGGLRQFF. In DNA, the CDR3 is TGTGCCAGCTCACTCCCCGGGACTAGCGGTGGGCTCCGACAGTTCTTC. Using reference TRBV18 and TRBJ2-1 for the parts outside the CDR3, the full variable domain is NAGVMQNPRHLVRRRGQEARLRCSPMKGHSHVYWYRQLPEEGLKFMVYLQKENIIDESGMPKERFSAEFPKEGPSILRIQQVVRGDSAAYFCASSLPGTSGGLRQFFGPGTRLTVL.

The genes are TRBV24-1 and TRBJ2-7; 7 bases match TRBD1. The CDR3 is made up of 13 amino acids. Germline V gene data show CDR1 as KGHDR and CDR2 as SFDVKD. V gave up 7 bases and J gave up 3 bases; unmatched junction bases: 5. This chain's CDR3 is CATRGQIDYEQYF. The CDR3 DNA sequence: TGTGCCACCAGGGGACAGATCGACTACGAGCAGTACTTC.

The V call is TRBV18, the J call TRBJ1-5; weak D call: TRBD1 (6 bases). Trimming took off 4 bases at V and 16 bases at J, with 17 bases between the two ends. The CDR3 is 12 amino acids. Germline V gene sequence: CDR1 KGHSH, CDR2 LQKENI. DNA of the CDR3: TGTGCCAGCTCACGGAGTCCGGGACAACGACATTTT. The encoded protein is CASSRSPGQRHF.

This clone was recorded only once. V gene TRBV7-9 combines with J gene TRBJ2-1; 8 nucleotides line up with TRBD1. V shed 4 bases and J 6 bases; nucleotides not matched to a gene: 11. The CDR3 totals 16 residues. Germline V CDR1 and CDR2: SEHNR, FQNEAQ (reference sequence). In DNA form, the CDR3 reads TGTGCCAGCAGCTCGTGGACAGGGAACTGGGTCAATGAGCAGTTCTTC. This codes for CASSSWTGNWVNEQFF.

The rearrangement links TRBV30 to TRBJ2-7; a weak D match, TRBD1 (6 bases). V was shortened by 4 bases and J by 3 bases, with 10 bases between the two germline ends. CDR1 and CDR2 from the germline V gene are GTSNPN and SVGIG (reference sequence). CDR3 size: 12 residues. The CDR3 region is CAWTGVNYEQYF. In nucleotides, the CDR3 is TGTGCCTGGACAGGGGTGAACTACGAGCAGTACTTC.

The CDR3 DNA reads TGTGCCAGCAGTTTCACAGGGAGGGATGAAAAACTGTTTTTT. It yields the protein CASSFTGRDEKLFF. The rearrangement uses TRBV28 and TRBJ1-4; the D gene is possibly TRBD1 (6 bases). This CDR3 spans 14 amino acids. The germline gives CDR1 MDHEN, CDR2 SYDVKM. Trimming stripped 3 bases from V and 6 bases from J, with 11 bases between.

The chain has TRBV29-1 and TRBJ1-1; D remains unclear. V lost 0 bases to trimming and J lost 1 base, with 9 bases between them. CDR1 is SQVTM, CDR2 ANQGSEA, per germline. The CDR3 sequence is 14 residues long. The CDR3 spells CSVEEMGSNTEAFF. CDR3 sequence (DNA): TGCAGCGTTGAAGAAATGGGCTCGAACACTGAAGCTTTCTTT.

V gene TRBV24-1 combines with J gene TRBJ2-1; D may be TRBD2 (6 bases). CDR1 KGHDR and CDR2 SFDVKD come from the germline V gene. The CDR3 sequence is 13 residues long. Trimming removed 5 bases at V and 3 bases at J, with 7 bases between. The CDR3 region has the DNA TGTGCCACCAGTGGGGGGGACTACAATGAGCAGTTCTTC. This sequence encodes CATSGGDYNEQFF.

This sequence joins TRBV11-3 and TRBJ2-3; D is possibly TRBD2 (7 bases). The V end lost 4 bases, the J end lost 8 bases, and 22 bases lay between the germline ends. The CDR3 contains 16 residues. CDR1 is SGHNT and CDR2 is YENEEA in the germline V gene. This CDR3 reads CASSSPSGGRGGTQYF. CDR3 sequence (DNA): TGTGCCAGCAGCTCGCCCTCCGGCGGGAGAGGGGGTACGCAGTATTTT. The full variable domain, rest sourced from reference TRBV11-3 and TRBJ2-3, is EAGVVQSPRYKIIEKKQPVAFWCNPISGHNTLYWYLQNLGQGPELLIRYENEEAVDDSQLPKDRFSAERLKGVDSTLKIQPAELGDSAVYLCASSSPSGGRGGTQYFGPGTRLTVL.

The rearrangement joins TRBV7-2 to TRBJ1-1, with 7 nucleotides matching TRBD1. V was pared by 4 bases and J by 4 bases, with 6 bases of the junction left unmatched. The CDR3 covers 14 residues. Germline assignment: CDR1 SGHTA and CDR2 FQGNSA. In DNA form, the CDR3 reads TGTGCCAGCAGCTCCCGGACAGGATCCACTGAAGCTTTCTTT. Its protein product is CASSSRTGSTEAFF. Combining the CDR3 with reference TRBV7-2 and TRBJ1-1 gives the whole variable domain GAGVSQSPSNKVTEKGKDVELRCDPISGHTALYWYRQSLGQGLEFLIYFQGNSAPDKSGLPSDRFSAERTGGSVSTLTIQRTQQEDSAVYLCASSSRTGSTEAFFGQGTRLTVV.

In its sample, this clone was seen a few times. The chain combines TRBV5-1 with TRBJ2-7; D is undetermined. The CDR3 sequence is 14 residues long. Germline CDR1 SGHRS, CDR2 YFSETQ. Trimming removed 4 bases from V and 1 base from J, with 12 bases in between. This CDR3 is CASSREAPSYEQYF. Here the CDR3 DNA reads TGCGCCAGCAGCCGCGAGGCCCCGTCCTACGAGCAGTACTTC.

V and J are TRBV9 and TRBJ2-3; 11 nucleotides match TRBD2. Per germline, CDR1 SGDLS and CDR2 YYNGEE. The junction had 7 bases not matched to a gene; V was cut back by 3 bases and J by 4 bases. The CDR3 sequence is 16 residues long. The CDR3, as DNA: TGTGCCAGCAGCGCGACTAGCGGGATCTCTTCAGATACGCAGTATTTT. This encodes CASSATSGISSDTQYF. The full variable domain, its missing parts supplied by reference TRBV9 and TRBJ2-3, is DSGVTQTPKHLITATGQRVTLRCSPRSGDLSVYWYQQSLDQGLQFLIQYYNGEERAKGNILERFSAQQFPDLHSELNLSSLELGDSALYFCASSATSGISSDTQYFGPGTRLTVL.

Written as DNA, the CDR3 is TGTGCCAGCAGCCCCGGACAGGACACCGGGGAGCTGTTTTTT. It codes for CASSPGQDTGELFF. This chain joins TRBV9 and TRBJ2-2, with 7 bases aligning to TRBD1. J was trimmed by 3 bases and V by 4 bases; bases with no gene match: 3. Per the germline V gene, CDR1 is SGDLS and CDR2 is YYNGEE. The CDR3 sequence is 14 residues long.

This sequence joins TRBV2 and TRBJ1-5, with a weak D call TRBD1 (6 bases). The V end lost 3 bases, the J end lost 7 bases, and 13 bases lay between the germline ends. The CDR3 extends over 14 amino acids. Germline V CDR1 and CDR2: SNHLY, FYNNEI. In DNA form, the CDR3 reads TGTGCCAGCAGTGAGACAGGCCGCCAACAGCCCCAGCATTTT. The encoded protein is CASSETGRQQPQHF.

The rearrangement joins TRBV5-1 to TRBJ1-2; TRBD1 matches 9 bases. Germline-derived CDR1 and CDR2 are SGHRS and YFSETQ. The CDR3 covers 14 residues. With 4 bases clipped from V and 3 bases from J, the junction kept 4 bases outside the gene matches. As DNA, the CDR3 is TGCGCCAGCAGCCTGGGACAGGGAGACTATGGCTACACCTTC. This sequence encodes CASSLGQGDYGYTF.

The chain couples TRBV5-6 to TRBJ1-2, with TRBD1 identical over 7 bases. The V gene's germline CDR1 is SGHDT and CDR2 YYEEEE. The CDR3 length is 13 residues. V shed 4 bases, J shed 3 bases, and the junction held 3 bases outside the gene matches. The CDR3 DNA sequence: TGTGCCAGCAGCAAGACAGGGTACTATGGCTACACCTTC. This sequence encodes CASSKTGYYGYTF.

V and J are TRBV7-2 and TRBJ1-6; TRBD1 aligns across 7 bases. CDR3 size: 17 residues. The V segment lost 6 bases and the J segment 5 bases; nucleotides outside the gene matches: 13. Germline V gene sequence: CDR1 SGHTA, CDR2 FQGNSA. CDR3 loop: CASRPTYRGEDNSPLHF. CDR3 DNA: TGTGCCAGCAGGCCCACCTACAGGGGCGAGGATAATTCACCCCTCCACTTT.

The CDR3, as DNA: TGTGCCTGGATTCCCTGGACAGCGCCTCTGAATCAGCCCCAGCATTTT. Translating it yields CAWIPWTAPLNQPQHF. The rearrangement links TRBV30 to TRBJ1-5; the D gene is possibly TRBD1 (6 bases). CDR1 and CDR2 (germline): GTSNPN, SVGIG (reference sequence). CDR3 size: 16 residues. V shed 4 bases and J shed 4 bases, with 20 bases lying between them.

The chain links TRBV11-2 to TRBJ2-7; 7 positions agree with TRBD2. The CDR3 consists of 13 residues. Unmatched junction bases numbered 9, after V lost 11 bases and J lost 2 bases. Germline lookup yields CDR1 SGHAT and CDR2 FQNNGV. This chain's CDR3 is CACRRLAAYEQYF. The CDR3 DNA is TGTGCCTGCCGGAGGCTAGCGGCCTACGAGCAGTACTTC.

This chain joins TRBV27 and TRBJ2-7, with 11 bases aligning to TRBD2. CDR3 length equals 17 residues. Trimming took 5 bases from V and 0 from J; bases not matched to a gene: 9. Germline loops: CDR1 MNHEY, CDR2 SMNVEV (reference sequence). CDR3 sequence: CASSLSGTSGSSYEQYF. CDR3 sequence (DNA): TGTGCCAGCAGTCTCTCCGGGACTAGCGGTTCCTCCTACGAGCAGTACTTC.

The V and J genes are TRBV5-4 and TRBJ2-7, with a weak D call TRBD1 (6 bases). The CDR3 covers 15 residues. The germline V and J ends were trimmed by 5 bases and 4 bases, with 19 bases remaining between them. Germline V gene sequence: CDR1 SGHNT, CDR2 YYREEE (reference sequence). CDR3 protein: CASRADRSEIYEQYF. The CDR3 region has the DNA TGTGCCAGCAGAGCTGACAGGTCGGAAATTTACGAGCAGTACTTC.

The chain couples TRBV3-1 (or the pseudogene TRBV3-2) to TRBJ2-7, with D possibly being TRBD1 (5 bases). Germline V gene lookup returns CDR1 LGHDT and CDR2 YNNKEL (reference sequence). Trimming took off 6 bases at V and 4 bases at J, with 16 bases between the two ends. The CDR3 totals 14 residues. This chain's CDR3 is CASRIGQGPYEQYF. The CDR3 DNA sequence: TGTGCCAGCAGGATCGGGCAGGGCCCATACGAGCAGTACTTC.

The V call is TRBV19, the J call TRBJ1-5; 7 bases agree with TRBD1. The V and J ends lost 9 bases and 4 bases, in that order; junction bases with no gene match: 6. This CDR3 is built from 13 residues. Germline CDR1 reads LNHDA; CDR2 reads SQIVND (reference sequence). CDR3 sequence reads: CASGDRANQPQHF. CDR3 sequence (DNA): TGTGCCAGCGGCGACAGGGCAAATCAGCCCCAGCATTTT.

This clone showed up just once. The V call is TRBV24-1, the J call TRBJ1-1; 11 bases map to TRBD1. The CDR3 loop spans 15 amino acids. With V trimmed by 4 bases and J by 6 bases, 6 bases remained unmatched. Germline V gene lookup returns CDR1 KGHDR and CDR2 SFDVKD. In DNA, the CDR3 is TGTGCCACCAGTGACGAGGACAGGGGGCTCCCTGAAGCTTTCTTT. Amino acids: CATSDEDRGLPEAFF.

For the CDR3, the DNA is TGTGCCTGGAGTGATCCGGGAGGCTACACCTTC. Its translation is CAWSDPGGYTF. The chain is built from TRBV30 and TRBJ1-2; D remains unclear. The V and J ends lost 1 base and 8 bases respectively, with 8 bases between them. The CDR3 runs 11 residues. The germline V gene has CDR1 GTSNPN and CDR2 SVGIG (reference sequence). The full variable domain, with the rest looked up from reference TRBV30 and TRBJ1-2, is SQTIHQWPATLVQPVGSPLSLECTVEGTSNPNLYWYRQAAGRGLQLLFYSVGIGQISSEVPQNLSASRPQDRQFILSSKKLLLSDSGFYLCAWSDPGGYTFGSGTRLTVV.

CDR3: CSVVLAGVINEQFF. The CDR3 DNA is TGCAGCGTGGTACTAGCGGGAGTGATCAATGAGCAGTTCTTC. This sequence joins TRBV29-1 and TRBJ2-1, with 11 bases matching TRBD2. The CDR3 length is 14 residues. Per the germline V gene, CDR1 is SQVTM and CDR2 is ANQGSEA. Germline trimming cut 6 bases from V and 6 bases from J; bases unmatched to any gene: 7.

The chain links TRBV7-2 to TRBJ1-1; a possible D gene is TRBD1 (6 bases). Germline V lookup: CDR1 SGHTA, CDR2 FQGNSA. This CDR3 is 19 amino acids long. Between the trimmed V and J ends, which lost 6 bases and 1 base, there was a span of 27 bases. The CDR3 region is CASSQTSLPQTGQNTEAFF. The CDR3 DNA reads TGTGCCAGCAGTCAAACTTCCCTCCCGCAGACAGGCCAGAACACTGAAGCTTTCTTT.

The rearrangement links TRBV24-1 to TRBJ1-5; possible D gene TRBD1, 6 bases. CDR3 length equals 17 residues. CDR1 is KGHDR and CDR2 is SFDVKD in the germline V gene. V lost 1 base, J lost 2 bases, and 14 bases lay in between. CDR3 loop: CATSDFHEGDGNQPQHF. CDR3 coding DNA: TGTGCCACCAGTGATTTCCATGAGGGGGATGGCAATCAGCCCCAGCATTTT.

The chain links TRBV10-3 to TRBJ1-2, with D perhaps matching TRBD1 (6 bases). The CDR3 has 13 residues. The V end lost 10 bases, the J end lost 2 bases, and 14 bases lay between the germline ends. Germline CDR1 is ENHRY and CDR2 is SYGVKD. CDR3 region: CATGGGQNYGYTF. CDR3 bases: TGTGCCACCGGGGGGGGCCAAAACTATGGCTACACCTTC.